This TCR beta chain was sequenced for a study of blood T cells in healthy people across ages. This clonotype was detected a few times. It was with a sample-barcoded 5' primer and a J-beta primer mix that a second PCR of roughly 7 to 12 cycles was run. TCRdb redid the calling of the 5' RACE reads with MiXCR, one entry per CDR3 protein. This table holds 950,000 to 1,200,000 distinct CDR3 sequences, around two fifths found once. From germline, CDR1 is SGHRS and CDR2 YFSETQ. This CDR3 comprises 14 residues. Trimming took 3 bases from V and 1 from J, leaving 10 bases between them. The receptor was isolated from a man between 18 and 35 years old in good health. The specimen was blood. V usage is TRBV5-1 and J usage is TRBJ1-1; the D is unclear. This chain's CDR3 is CASSSGDTNTEAFF. The CDR3 DNA sequence: TGCGCCAGCAGCTCGGGTGACACGAACACTGAAGCTTTCTTT.